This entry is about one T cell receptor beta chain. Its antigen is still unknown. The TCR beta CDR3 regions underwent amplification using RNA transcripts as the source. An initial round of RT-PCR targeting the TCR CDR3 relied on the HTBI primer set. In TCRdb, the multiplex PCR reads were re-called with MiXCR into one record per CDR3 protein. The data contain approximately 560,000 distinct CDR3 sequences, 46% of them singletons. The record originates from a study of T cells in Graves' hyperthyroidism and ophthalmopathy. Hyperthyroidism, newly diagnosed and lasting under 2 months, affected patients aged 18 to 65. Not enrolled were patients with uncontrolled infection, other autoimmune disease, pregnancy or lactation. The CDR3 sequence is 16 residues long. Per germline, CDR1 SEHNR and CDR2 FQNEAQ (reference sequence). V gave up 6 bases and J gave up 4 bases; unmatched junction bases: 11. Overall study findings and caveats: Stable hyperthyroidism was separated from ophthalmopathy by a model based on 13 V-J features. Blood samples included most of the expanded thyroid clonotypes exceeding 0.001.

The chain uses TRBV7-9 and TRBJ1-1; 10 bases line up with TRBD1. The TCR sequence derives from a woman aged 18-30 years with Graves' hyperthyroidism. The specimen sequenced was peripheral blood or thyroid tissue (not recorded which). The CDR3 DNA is TGTGCCAGCAGACAGGACCCGACAGGGGGCGGCACTGAAGCTTTCTTT. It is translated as CASRQDPTGGGTEAFF.